This T cell receptor beta chain was obtained from a study of vaccination effects on CD4 cells after COVID-19. ViraFEST used viral peptide pools to expand antigen-specific CD4+ T cells before sequencing. Following a roughly ten-day culture, CD4+ T cells were purified. Each participant received a vaccine that was either BNT162b2 or mRNA-1273, given as two doses. For each well, some 1.9 million PBMC were cultured with roughly 11 IU/ml IL-2 and roughly 10 ug/ml peptides. With V trimmed by 5 bases and J by 5 bases, 11 bases remained unmatched. Per the germline V gene, CDR1 is KGHDR and CDR2 is SFDVKD. This CDR3 has 17 residues. The table came from immunoSEQ multiplex PCR; TCRdb's copy has only in-frame clones and leaves some out. The sample yields about 24,000 clones, 80% to 90% seen once. On this clone: Antigen unknown.

The sample in question was CD4+ T cells from PBMCs cultured with SARS-CoV-2 spike peptides, obtained after COVID-19 vaccination. The receptor's source is a human donor who received a COVID-19 vaccine. Some clones in this sample may be carry-over from other donors' samples. This sequence joins TRBV24-1 and TRBJ2-5; TRBD1 matches at 12 bases. The CDR3: CATSAAKGTGGQETQYF. CDR3 DNA: TGTGCCACCAGTGCCGCGAAGGGGACAGGGGGCCAGGAGACCCAGTACTTC.